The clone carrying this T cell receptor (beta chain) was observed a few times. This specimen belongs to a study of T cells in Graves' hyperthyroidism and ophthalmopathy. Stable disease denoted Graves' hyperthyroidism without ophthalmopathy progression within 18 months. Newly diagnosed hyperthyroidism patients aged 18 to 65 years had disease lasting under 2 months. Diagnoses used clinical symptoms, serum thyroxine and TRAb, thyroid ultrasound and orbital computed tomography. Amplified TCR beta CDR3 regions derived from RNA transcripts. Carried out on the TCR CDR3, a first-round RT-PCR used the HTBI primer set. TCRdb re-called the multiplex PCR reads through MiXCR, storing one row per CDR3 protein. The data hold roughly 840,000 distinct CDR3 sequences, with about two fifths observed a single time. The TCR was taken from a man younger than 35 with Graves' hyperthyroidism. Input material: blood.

Written as DNA, the CDR3 is TGCAGTGCTCTACGGGCGTACCAAGAGACCCAGTACTTC. It specifies CSALRAYQETQYF. V and J are TRBV20-1 and TRBJ2-5; D is unclear. This CDR3 has 13 residues. V was cut by 5 bases and J by 0 bases, with 10 bases left in between. Germline V lookup: CDR1 DFQATT, CDR2 SNEGSKA (reference sequence).